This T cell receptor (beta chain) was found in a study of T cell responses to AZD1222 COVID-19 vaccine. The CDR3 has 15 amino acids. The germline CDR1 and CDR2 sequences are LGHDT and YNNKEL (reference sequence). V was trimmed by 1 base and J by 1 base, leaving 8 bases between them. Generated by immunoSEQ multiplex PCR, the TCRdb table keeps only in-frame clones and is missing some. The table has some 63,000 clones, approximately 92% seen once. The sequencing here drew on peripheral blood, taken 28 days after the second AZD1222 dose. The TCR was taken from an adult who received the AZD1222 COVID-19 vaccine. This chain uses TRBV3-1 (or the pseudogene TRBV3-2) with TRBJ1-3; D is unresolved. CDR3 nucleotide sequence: TGTGCCAGCAGCCAAGTGGGCAAGTCTGGAAACACCATATATTTT. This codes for CASSQVGKSGNTIYF.